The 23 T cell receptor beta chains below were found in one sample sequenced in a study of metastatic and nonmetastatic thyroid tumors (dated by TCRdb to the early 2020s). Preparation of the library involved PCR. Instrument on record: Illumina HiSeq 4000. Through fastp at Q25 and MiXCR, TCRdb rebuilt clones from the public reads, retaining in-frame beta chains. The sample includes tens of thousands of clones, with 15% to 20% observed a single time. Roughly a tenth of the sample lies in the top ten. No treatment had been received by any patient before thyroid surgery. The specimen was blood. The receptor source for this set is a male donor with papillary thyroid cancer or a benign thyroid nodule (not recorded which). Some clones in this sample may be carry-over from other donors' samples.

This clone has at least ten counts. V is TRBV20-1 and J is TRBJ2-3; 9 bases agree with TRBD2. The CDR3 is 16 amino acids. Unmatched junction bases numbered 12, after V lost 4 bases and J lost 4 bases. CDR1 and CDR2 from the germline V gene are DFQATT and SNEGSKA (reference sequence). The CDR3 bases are TGCAGTGCTACCCCCTCGGGCGGGAGGGTCTCAGATACGCAGTATTTT. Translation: CSATPSGGRVSDTQYF.

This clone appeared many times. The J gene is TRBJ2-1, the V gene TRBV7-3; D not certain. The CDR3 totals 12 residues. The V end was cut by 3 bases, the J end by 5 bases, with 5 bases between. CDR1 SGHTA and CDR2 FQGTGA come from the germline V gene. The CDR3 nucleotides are TGTGCCAGCAGCTTGGGTCACAATGAGCAGTTCTTC. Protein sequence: CASSLGHNEQFF.

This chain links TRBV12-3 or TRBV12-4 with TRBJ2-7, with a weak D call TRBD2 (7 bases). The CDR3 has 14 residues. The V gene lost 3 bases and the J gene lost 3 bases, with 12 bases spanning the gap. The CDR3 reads CASSFRGGSYEQYF. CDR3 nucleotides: TGTGCCAGCAGTTTTAGGGGGGGAAGCTACGAGCAGTACTTC.

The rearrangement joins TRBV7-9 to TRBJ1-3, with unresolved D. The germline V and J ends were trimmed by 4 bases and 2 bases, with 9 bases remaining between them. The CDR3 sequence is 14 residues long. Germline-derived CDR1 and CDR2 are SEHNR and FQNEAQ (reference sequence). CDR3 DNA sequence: TGTGCCAGCAGCTCGGCGGTGACTGGAAACACCATATATTTT. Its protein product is CASSSAVTGNTIYF.

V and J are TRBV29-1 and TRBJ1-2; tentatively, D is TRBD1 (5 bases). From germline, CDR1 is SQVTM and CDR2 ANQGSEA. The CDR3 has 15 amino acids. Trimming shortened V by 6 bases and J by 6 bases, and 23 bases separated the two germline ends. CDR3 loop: CSVGGDGEASNGYTF. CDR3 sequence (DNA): TGCAGCGTGGGGGGGGACGGGGAGGCGTCGAATGGCTACACCTTC.

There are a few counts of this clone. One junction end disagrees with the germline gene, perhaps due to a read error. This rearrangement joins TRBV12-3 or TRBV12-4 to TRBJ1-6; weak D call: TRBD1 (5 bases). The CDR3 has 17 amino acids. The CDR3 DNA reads TGTGCCAGAAGTTTTATTAATTGGGGGTCCTATAATTCACCCCTCCACTTT. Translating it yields CARSFINWGSYNSPLHF.

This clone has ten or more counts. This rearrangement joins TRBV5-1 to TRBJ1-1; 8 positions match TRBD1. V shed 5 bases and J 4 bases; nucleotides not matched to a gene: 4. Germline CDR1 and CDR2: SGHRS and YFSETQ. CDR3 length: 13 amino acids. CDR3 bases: TGCGCCAGCAGACAACAGGGGGGCACTGAAGCTTTCTTT. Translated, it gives CASRQQGGTEAFF. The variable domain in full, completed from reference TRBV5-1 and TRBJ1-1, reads KAGVTQTPRYLIKTRGQQVTLSCSPISGHRSVSWYQQTPGQGLQFLFEYFSETQRNKGNFPGRFSGRQFSNSRSEMNVSTLELGDSALYLCASRQQGGTEAFFGQGTRLTVV.

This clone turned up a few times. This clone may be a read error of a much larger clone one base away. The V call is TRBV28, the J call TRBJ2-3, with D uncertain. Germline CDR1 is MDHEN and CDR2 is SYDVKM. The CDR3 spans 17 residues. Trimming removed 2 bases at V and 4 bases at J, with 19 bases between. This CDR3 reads CASSLNAALMGPDTQYF. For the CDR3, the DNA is TGTGCCAGCAGTTTAAACGCAGCCCTAATGGGCCCAGATACGCAGTATTTT.

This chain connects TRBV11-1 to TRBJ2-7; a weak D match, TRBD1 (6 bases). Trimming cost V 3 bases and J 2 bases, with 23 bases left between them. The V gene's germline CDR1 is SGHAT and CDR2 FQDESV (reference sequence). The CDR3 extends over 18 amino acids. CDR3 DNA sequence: TGTGCCAGCAGCTTCTCCCTCGGGGCAGGGGAAGTGGCCTACGAGCAGTACTTC. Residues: CASSFSLGAGEVAYEQYF.

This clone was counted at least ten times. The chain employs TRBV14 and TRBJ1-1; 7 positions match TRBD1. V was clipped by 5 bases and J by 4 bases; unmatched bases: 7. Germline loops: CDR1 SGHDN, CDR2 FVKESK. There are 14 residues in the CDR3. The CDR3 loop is CASSEQQGFTEAFF. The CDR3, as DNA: TGTGCCAGCAGCGAACAACAGGGGTTCACTGAAGCTTTCTTT.

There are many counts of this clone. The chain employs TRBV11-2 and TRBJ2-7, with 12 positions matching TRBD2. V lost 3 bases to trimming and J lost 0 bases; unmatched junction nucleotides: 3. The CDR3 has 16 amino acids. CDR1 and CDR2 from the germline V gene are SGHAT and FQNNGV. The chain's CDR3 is CASSFGLAGISYEQYF. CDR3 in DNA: TGTGCCAGCAGCTTTGGACTAGCGGGGATCTCCTACGAGCAGTACTTC.

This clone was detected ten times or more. CDR3 residues: CASSYLTGGIQPQHF. The CDR3 DNA reads as TGTGCCAGCAGTTACCTTACAGGGGGTATTCAGCCCCAGCATTTT. The chain couples TRBV6-2 or TRBV6-3 to TRBJ1-5; 8 bases map to TRBD1. This CDR3 has 15 residues. The V gene end was trimmed by 2 bases and the J gene end by 6 bases; junction bases not matched to a gene: 6. Germline V lookup: CDR1 MNHEY, CDR2 SVGEGT.

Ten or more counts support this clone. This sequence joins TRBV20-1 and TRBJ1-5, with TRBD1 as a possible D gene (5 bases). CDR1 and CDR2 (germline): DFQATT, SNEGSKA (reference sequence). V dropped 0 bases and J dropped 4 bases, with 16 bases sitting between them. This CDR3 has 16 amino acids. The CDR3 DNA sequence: TGCAGTGCTAGAGACCCGCCGGGGGGTCGGAATCAGCCCCAGCATTTT. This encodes CSARDPPGGRNQPQHF.

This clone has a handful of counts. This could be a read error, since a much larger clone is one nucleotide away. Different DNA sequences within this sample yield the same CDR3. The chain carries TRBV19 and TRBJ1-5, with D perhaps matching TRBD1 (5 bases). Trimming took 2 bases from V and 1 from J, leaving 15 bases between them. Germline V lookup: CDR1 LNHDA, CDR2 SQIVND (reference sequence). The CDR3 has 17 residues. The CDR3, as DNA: TGTGCCAGTAGTATACCGACGGGGCCGGGGAGCAATCAGCCCCAGCATTTT. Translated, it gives CASSIPTGPGSNQPQHF.

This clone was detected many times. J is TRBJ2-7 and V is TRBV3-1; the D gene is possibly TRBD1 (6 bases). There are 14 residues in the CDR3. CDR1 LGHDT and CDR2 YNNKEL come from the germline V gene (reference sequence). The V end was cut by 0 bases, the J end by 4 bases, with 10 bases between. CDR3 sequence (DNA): TGTGCCAGCAGCCAAGATTCCCAGGGGTACGAGCAGTACTTC. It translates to CASSQDSQGYEQYF.

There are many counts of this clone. This chain's CDR3 is CASSFLPTKRDYGYTF. The CDR3 DNA sequence: TGTGCCAGCAGCTTTCTGCCGACTAAACGGGACTATGGCTACACCTTC. The gene calls are TRBV5-8 and TRBJ1-2; no clear D. CDR1 is SGHTS, CDR2 YDEGEE, per germline. This CDR3 is 16 amino acids long. Deletions cut 2 bases from V and 3 bases from J, with 17 bases between. Full variable domain (remainder filled in from reference TRBV5-8 and TRBJ1-2): EAGVTQSPTHLIKTRGQQATLRCSPISGHTSVYWYQQALGLGLQFLLWYDEGEERNRGNFPPRFSGRQFPNYSSELNVNALELEDSALYLCASSFLPTKRDYGYTFGSGTRLTVV.

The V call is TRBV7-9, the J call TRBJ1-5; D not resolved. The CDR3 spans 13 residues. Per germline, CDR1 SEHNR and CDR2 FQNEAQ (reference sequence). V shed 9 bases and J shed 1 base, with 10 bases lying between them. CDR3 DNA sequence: TGTGCCAGTATGAAGGACAGCAATCAGCCCCAGCATTTT. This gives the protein CASMKDSNQPQHF.

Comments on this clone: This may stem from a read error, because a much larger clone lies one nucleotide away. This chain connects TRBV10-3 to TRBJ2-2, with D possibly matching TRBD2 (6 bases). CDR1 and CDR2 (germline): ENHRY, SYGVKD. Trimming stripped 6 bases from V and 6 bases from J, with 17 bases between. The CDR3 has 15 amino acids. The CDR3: CAIREVSGGAGELFF. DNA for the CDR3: TGTGCCATCAGGGAGGTGTCCGGGGGAGCCGGGGAGCTGTTTTTT.

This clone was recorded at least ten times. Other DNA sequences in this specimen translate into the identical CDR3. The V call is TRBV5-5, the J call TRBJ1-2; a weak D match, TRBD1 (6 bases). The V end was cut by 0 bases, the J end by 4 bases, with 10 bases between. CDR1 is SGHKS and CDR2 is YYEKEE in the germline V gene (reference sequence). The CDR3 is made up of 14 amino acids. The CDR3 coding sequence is TGTGCCAGCAGCTTGGCAGGGGCCGGCTATGGCTACACCTTC. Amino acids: CASSLAGAGYGYTF. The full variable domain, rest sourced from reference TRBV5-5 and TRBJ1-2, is DAGVTQSPTHLIKTRGQQVTLRCSPISGHKSVSWYQQVLGQGPQFIFQYYEKEERGRGNFPDRFSARQFPNYSSELNVNALLLGDSALYLCASSLAGAGYGYTFGSGTRLTVV.

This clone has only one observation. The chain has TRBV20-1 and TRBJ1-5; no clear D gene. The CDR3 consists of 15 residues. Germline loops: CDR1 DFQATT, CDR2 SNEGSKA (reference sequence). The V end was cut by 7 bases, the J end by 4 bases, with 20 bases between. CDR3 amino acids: CSVVGYGSPNQPQHF. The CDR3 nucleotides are TGCAGTGTCGTGGGTTATGGGAGCCCAAATCAGCCCCAGCATTTT.

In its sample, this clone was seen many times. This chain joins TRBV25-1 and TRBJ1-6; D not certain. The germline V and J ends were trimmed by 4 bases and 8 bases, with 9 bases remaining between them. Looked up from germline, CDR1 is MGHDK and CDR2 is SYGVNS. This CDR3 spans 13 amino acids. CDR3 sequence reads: CASSGPLDSPLHF. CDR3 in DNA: TGTGCCAGCAGTGGCCCCTTGGATTCACCCCTCCACTTT.

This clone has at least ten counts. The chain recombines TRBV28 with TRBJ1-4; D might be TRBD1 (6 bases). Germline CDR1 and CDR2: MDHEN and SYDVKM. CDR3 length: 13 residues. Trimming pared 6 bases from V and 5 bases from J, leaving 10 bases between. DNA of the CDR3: TGTGCCAGCAGGGACAGCGCAAATGAAAAACTGTTTTTT. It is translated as CASRDSANEKLFF. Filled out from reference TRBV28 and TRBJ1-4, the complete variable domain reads DVKVTQSSRYLVKRTGEKVFLECVQDMDHENMFWYRQDPGLGLRLIYFSYDVKMKEKGDIPEGYSVSREKKERFSLILESASTNQTSMYLCASRDSANEKLFFGSGTQLSVL.

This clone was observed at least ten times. The CDR3 region has the DNA TGTGCCAGCAGCCAAGCCTACGTGCAGGGCGGCTTCCAAGAGACCCAGTACTTC. This codes for CASSQAYVQGGFQETQYF. V usage is TRBV4-2 and J usage is TRBJ2-5; D may be TRBD1 (5 bases). Trimming left V 1 base short and J 1 base short, with 19 bases between. Germline V gene lookup returns CDR1 LGHNA and CDR2 YNFKEQ. The CDR3 spans 18 residues.